This passage covers 19 T cell receptor beta chains from one sample sequenced in a study of cytomegalovirus exposure and HLA in healthy donors. Generated by immunoSEQ multiplex PCR, the TCRdb table keeps only in-frame clones and is missing some. The table includes 110,000 to 150,000 clones, less than 95% detected once. Sequencing was carried out using PBMCs. The source is a man younger than 30 in good health and CMV-seropositive.

This rearrangement joins TRBV7-8 to TRBJ2-7; TRBD2 matches at 7 bases. Trimming removed 3 bases from V and 0 bases from J; junction bases left unmatched: 8. CDR1 SGHVS and CDR2 FQNEAQ come from the germline V gene. There are 16 residues in the CDR3. The CDR3: CASSFPFGGGSYEQYF. The CDR3, as DNA: TGTGCCAGCAGCTTCCCATTTGGGGGGGGCTCCTACGAGCAGTACTTC.

The chain links TRBV21-1 to TRBJ2-2; TRBD2, the table's D call, was not compared with the DNA. TRBV21-1 is flagged as a pseudogene. The CDR3 is 16 residues long. The chain's CDR3 is CASNILASINPGELFF. The DNA for the CDR3 is TGTGCCAGCAACATACTAGCCTCCATTAACCCCGGGGAGCTGTTTTTT.

The chain links TRBV5-4 to TRBJ2-1; TRBD2 matches 8 bases. The ends lost 4 bases at V and 2 bases at J; junction bases unmatched: 8. The CDR3 extends over 16 amino acids. From germline, CDR1 is SGHNT and CDR2 YYREEE (reference sequence). In DNA form, the CDR3 reads TGTGCCAGCAGCCGCGGGGCGGGAGGAACCTACAATGAGCAGTTCTTC. It specifies CASSRGAGGTYNEQFF.

This chain joins TRBV12-5 and TRBJ2-1, with D perhaps TRBD2 (5 bases). V gave up 3 bases and J gave up 8 bases, with 5 bases separating them. The germline CDR1 and CDR2 sequences are LGHNT and FRNRAP. The CDR3 totals 11 residues. Here the CDR3 reads CASGFGDEQFF. The CDR3, as DNA: TGTGCTAGTGGTTTCGGGGATGAGCAGTTCTTC.

The chain links TRBV28 to TRBJ1-2; D ambiguous. The CDR3 sequence is 11 residues long. In germline, CDR1 is MDHEN, CDR2 SYDVKM. The ends were cut back, 7 bases at V and 2 bases at J, with 5 bases in the middle. The CDR3 nucleotides read TGTGCCAGCAAAATAAACTATGGCTACACCTTC. It specifies CASKINYGYTF.

The table lists this clone with a few counts. The rearrangement links TRBV2 to TRBJ2-7, with a weak D call TRBD2 (5 bases). V was cut by 0 bases and J by 9 bases, with 12 bases left in between. The CDR3 runs 13 residues. In germline, CDR1 is SNHLY, CDR2 FYNNEI. CDR3 region: CASSEAEGRVQYF. The CDR3 DNA reads TGTGCCAGCAGTGAAGCTGAGGGTAGAGTGCAGTACTTC. Looking up the rest from reference TRBV2 and TRBJ2-7 gives the full variable domain: EPEVTQTPSHQVTQMGQEVILRCVPISNHLYFYWYRQILGQKVEFLVSFYNNEISEKSEIFDDQFSVERPDGSNFTLKIRSTKLEDSAMYFCASSEAEGRVQYFGPGTRLTVT.

The chain links TRBV4-1 to TRBJ2-3; 7 positions match TRBD2. Per the germline V gene, CDR1 is MGHRA and CDR2 is YSYEKL. The CDR3 loop spans 14 amino acids. J lost 5 bases, V lost 1 base, and 3 bases had no gene match. The DNA of the CDR3 is TGCGCCAGCAGCCAAGGGCGGGAGTTAGATACGCAGTATTTT. Its translation: CASSQGRELDTQYF.

V gene TRBV27 combines with J gene TRBJ2-7; D ambiguous. The CDR3 loop spans 12 amino acids. Germline V gene data show CDR1 as MNHEY and CDR2 as SMNVEV (reference sequence). V was cut by 5 bases and J by 7 bases, with 12 bases left in between. Written as DNA, the CDR3 is TGTGCCAGCAGTCCAGGCCCTCCGGAGCAGTACTTC. Protein sequence: CASSPGPPEQYF.

The chain joins TRBV28 to TRBJ2-7, with 8 bases identical to TRBD1. V shed 9 bases and J 4 bases; nucleotides not matched to a gene: 11. Germline values: CDR1 MDHEN, CDR2 SYDVKM. The CDR3 sequence is 14 residues long. The CDR3 spells CASHQQGAKYEQYF. The CDR3 DNA follows: TGTGCCAGTCACCAGCAGGGGGCTAAGTACGAGCAGTACTTC.

The rearrangement links TRBV27 to TRBJ2-1; possible D gene TRBD2, 6 bases. This CDR3 spans 15 amino acids. Trimming removed 4 bases at V and 3 bases at J, with 13 bases between. Germline-derived CDR1 and CDR2 are MNHEY and SMNVEV (reference sequence). The CDR3 loop reads CASSSGGAGYNEQFF. CDR3 nucleotides: TGTGCCAGCAGTTCGGGCGGGGCGGGCTACAATGAGCAGTTCTTC.

This clone was seen more than once but under ten times. The gene calls are TRBV2 and TRBJ1-5; D is unresolved. CDR3 size: 15 residues. Per germline, CDR1 SNHLY and CDR2 FYNNEI. The V end was cut by 6 bases, the J end by 2 bases, with 14 bases between. DNA of the CDR3: TGTGCCAGCAGCCCTTCCCCCGCGGGCAATCAGCCCCAGCATTTT. Translating it yields CASSPSPAGNQPQHF.

In the case of this clone: Mismatch with germline at one junction end may stem from a read error. This chain uses TRBV25-1 with TRBJ1-2; possible D gene TRBD1, 6 bases. Germline lookup yields CDR1 MGHDK and CDR2 SYGVNS. The CDR3 is 14 residues long. The CDR3 region is CASSEFQGNYGYTF. In nucleotides, the CDR3 is TGTGCCAGCAGCGAATTTCAGGGGAACTATGGCTACACCTTC.

The chain carries TRBV11-2 and TRBJ2-6; D remains ambiguous. Trimming stripped 4 bases from V and 2 bases from J, with 18 bases between. The CDR3 consists of 18 residues. Germline assignment: CDR1 SGHAT and CDR2 FQNNGV. CDR3 bases: TGTGCCAGCAGCTCTCTAGTCAGCCGACCGCCTGGGGCCAACGTCCTGACTTTC. It specifies CASSSLVSRPPGANVLTF. The variable domain in full, completed from reference TRBV11-2 and TRBJ2-6, reads EAGVAQSPRYKIIEKRQSVAFWCNPISGHATLYWYQQILGQGPKLLIQFQNNGVVDDSQLPKDRFSAERLKGVDSTLKIQPAKLEDSAVYLCASSSLVSRPPGANVLTFGAGSRLTVL.

The chain carries TRBV28 and TRBJ2-7; 9 positions agree with TRBD1. Unmatched junction bases numbered 23, after V lost 3 bases and J lost 2 bases. Germline values: CDR1 MDHEN, CDR2 SYDVKM. There are 21 residues in the CDR3. The CDR3 coding sequence is TGTGCCAGCAGTTTTGGAAGGGCTCCGGGACAGGGAAGCGCAAGACCCTACGAGCAGTACTTC. Amino acid sequence: CASSFGRAPGQGSARPYEQYF. Together with reference TRBV28 and TRBJ2-7, the CDR3 gives the full variable domain: DVKVTQSSRYLVKRTGEKVFLECVQDMDHENMFWYRQDPGLGLRLIYFSYDVKMKEKGDIPEGYSVSREKKERFSLILESASTNQTSMYLCASSFGRAPGQGSARPYEQYFGPGTRLTVT.

Only one count was recorded for this clone. This rearrangement joins TRBV12-2 to TRBJ1-1. TRBV12-2 is a pseudogene. The CDR3 spans 14 residues. CDR3 residues: CATYPGEKNTEAFF. In DNA, the CDR3 is TGTGCAACTTACCCCGGGGAGAAGAACACTGAAGCTTTCTTT.

This chain uses TRBV11-1 with TRBJ2-7; D remains ambiguous. The CDR3 has 13 amino acids. Germline loops: CDR1 SGHAT, CDR2 FQDESV (reference sequence). Trimming took off 4 bases at V and 4 bases at J, with 11 bases between the two ends. This CDR3 is CASSSPDTYEQYF. CDR3 coding DNA: TGTGCCAGCAGCTCTCCCGACACTTACGAGCAGTACTTC.

This clone appeared once. The V and J genes are TRBV19 and TRBJ2-6; 7 bases fit TRBD2. V was clipped by 6 bases and J by 0 bases; unmatched bases: 8. Germline V lookup: CDR1 LNHDA, CDR2 SQIVND (reference sequence). The CDR3 totals 17 residues. CDR3 region: CASRGRGWSSGANVLTF. CDR3 in DNA: TGTGCCAGTAGGGGGAGGGGATGGAGCTCTGGGGCCAACGTCCTGACTTTC.

The V gene is TRBV2, the J gene TRBJ2-4; D might be TRBD2 (5 bases). Germline V CDR1 and CDR2: SNHLY, FYNNEI. Between the trimmed V and J ends, which lost 8 bases and 1 base, there was a span of 18 bases. This CDR3 spans 16 amino acids. The CDR3 here is CASDLAGPGAKNIQYF. CDR3 bases: TGTGCCAGCGACTTGGCGGGCCCGGGGGCCAAAAACATTCAGTACTTC.

This CDR3 reads CARVFDEQFF. CDR3 nucleotide sequence: TGTGCCCGGGTCTTCGATGAGCAGTTCTTC. The chain carries TRBV6-5 and TRBJ2-1; D gene ambiguous. Germline CDR1 MNHEY, CDR2 SVGAGI. The V and J ends lost 11 bases and 8 bases respectively, with 10 bases between them. The CDR3 contains 10 residues.